Listed below are T cell receptor beta chains from one sample, sequenced in a study of T cells in Graves' hyperthyroidism and ophthalmopathy. MiXCR was run by TCRdb on the multiplex PCR reads, yielding one entry per CDR3 protein. The sample shows about 760,000 distinct CDR3 sequences, 35% of them seen only once. Sequenced material: blood. The source of these receptors is a middle-aged woman with Graves' hyperthyroidism. Both conserved end residues are part of each CDR3. A D gene is named only where the DNA matches it firmly. The listing skips clone size in some rows; elsewhere it reads once, few, many or a size class.

>-|TRBD1|TRBV7-9|TRBJ2-1
CATSKPGQHYNEQFF
TGTGCCACCAGTAAACCGGGACAGCATTACAATGAGCAGTTCTTC
>many|-|TRBV4-2|TRBJ1-5
CASSQGGDWYQPQHF
TGTGCCAGCAGCCAAGGCGGGGACTGGTATCAGCCCCAGCATTTT
>-|-|TRBV2|TRBJ1-3
CASRQRTGNTIYF
TGTGCCAGCAGACAGAGGACTGGAAACACCATATATTTT
>many|-|TRBV19|TRBJ1-4
CASSSLPEKLFF
TGTGCCAGTAGCTCCCTGCCTGAAAAACTGTTTTTT
>few|-|TRBV5-6|TRBJ1-3
CASSLGLGSGNTIYF
TGTGCCAGCAGCTTAGGATTGGGCTCTGGAAACACCATATATTTT
>-|TRBD1|TRBV7-9|TRBJ1-2
CASSPRGTGNYGYTF
TGTGCCAGCAGCCCCCGGGGGACAGGGAACTATGGCTACACCTTC
>few|-|TRBV3-1|TRBJ1-2
CASSQEDSGYTF
TGTGCCAGCAGCCAAGAAGACAGTGGCTACACCTTC
>many|TRBD1|TRBV7-2|TRBJ1-3
CASSSTGGENTIYF
TGTGCCAGCAGCTCCACAGGGGGCGAGAACACCATATATTTT
>-|TRBD2|TRBV12-3/TRBV12-4|TRBJ2-7
CASSLGISGSYEQYF
TGTGCCAGCAGCCTCGGGATTAGCGGGTCCTACGAGCAGTACTTC
>-|-|TRBV7-9|TRBJ2-7
CASSAPGTGHYEQYF
TGTGCCAGCAGCGCCCCCGGGACGGGACACTACGAGCAGTACTTC
>many|-|TRBV7-2|TRBJ1-1
CASSFVPTEAFF
TGTGCCAGCAGCTTCGTCCCCACTGAAGCTTTCTTT
>-|-|TRBV2|TRBJ1-2
CASSGLAGVYGYTF
TGTGCCAGCAGTGGACTAGCGGGGGTCTATGGCTACACCTTC
>many|-|TRBV2|TRBJ1-5
CASRYRVGNSNQPQHF
TGTGCCAGCAGGTACAGGGTAGGGAATAGCAATCAGCCCCAGCATTTT
>few|TRBD2|TRBV7-2|TRBJ2-3
CASSLGLAVDTQYF
TGTGCCAGCAGCTTAGGGCTAGCGGTTGATACGCAGTATTTT
>-|-|TRBV7-9|TRBJ2-7
CASSLAGGQETYEQYF
TGTGCCAGCAGCTTAGCGGGAGGACAGGAGACCTACGAGCAGTACTTC
>few|TRBD2|TRBV6-2/TRBV6-3|TRBJ2-5
CASSYHPGLGEETQYF
TGTGCCAGCAGTTACCACCCGGGACTAGGAGAAGAGACCCAGTACTTC
>-|-|TRBV7-9|TRBJ2-5
CASSLGGSGEETQYF
TGTGCCAGCAGCTTAGGAGGGAGTGGCGAAGAGACCCAGTACTTC
>-|-|TRBV2|TRBJ2-2
CASSARGASNTGELFF
TGTGCCAGCAGTGCTAGGGGGGCATCGAACACCGGGGAGCTGTTTTTT
>-|-|TRBV6-5|TRBJ2-2
CASLRTTGELFF
TGTGCCAGCCTCAGAACCACCGGGGAGCTGTTTTTT
>-|-|TRBV19|TRBJ1-5
CASLPPVGVSQPQHF
TGTGCCAGCCTGCCCCCGGTGGGGGTTAGTCAGCCCCAGCATTTT
>few|-|TRBV4-3|TRBJ1-1
CASRLIGDTEAFF
TGCGCCAGCCGGCTTATTGGGGATACTGAAGCTTTCTTT
>-|-|TRBV6-2/TRBV6-3|TRBJ2-7
CASSYYKDIGYEQYF
TGTGCCAGCAGTTACTACAAGGACATCGGCTACGAGCAGTACTTC
>many|-|TRBV5-4|TRBJ2-7
CASSGGLPYEQYF
TGTGCCAGCAGCGGCGGGCTGCCCTACGAGCAGTACTTC
>-|-|TRBV6-5|TRBJ2-7
CASTGRGSYEQYF
TGTGCCAGCACCGGGCGAGGCTCCTACGAGCAGTACTTC
>many|-|TRBV19|TRBJ1-1
CASSSKQGWTEAFF
TGTGCCAGTAGTAGCAAACAGGGTTGGACTGAAGCTTTCTTT
>-|-|TRBV7-9|TRBJ1-4
CASSPSAGEKLFF
TGTGCCAGCAGCCCTTCAGCGGGGGAAAAACTGTTTTTT
>-|TRBD1|TRBV20-1|TRBJ2-1
CSARIAGQGYNEQFF
TGCAGTGCTAGAATAGCTGGACAGGGCTACAATGAGCAGTTCTTC
>many|-|TRBV5-8|TRBJ1-1
CASSLINTEAFF
TGTGCCAGCAGCTTGATCAACACTGAAGCTTTCTTT
>many|TRBD2|TRBV19|TRBJ2-5
CASGTSGQETQYF
TGTGCCAGTGGGACTAGCGGACAAGAGACCCAGTACTTC
>-|-|TRBV7-2|TRBJ1-4
CASTPIGFRCEKLFF
TGCGCCAGCACCCCTATAGGGTTTAGATGTGAAAAACTGTTTTTT
>few|-|TRBV24-1|TRBJ2-2
CATSDFDITGELFF
TGTGCCACCAGTGATTTCGACATTACCGGGGAGCTGTTTTTT
>-|TRBD2|TRBV7-2|TRBJ2-7
CASSRTSGRETYEQYF
TGTGCCAGCAGTCGGACTAGCGGTCGGGAAACCTACGAGCAGTACTTC
>-|TRBD2|TRBV25-1|TRBJ2-7
CASSSTSGINEQYF
TGTGCCAGCAGTTCGACTAGCGGGATCAACGAGCAGTACTTC
>-|-|TRBV7-2|TRBJ1-5
CASSLLMFSNQPQHF
TGTGCCAGCAGTTTATTGATGTTTAGCAATCAGCCCCAGCATTTT
>-|TRBD1|TRBV6-5|TRBJ1-3
CASRTGITENTIYF
TGTGCCAGCAGGACAGGGATTACGGAAAACACCATATATTTT
>-|-|TRBV7-8|TRBJ1-5
CASSSPLGGGRHQPQHF
TGTGCCAGCAGCTCCCCCCTCGGGGGCGGGCGCCATCAGCCCCAGCATTTT
>-|-|TRBV7-8|TRBJ1-5
CASSLDKGRLNQPQHF
TGTGCCAGCAGCTTAGATAAAGGGAGGTTAAATCAGCCCCAGCATTTT
>-|-|TRBV20-1|TRBJ2-7
CSASVSNYEQYF
TGCAGTGCTAGTGTTTCGAACTACGAGCAGTACTTC
>many|-|TRBV24-1|TRBJ1-2
CATSDSTGLAYGYTF
TGTGCCACCAGTGACAGCACAGGGCTCGCCTATGGCTACACCTTC
>-|-|TRBV4-3|TRBJ1-5
CASSLRDGPPYQPQHF
TGCGCCAGCAGCCTTCGGGACGGACCCCCTTATCAGCCCCAGCATTTT
>once|TRBD1|TRBV7-2|TRBJ2-7
CASSFPGTGQYF
TGTGCCAGCAGCTTCCCCGGGACAGGACAGTACTTC
>once|TRBD1|TRBV11-2|TRBJ2-3
CASSLGQGRYF
TGTGCCAGCAGCTTAGGACAGGGCCGGTATTTT
>-|-|TRBV7-9|TRBJ1-1
CASSLGCNTEAFF
TGTGCCAGCAGCTTAGGATGCAACACTGAAGCTTTCTTT
>many|-|TRBV6-5|TRBJ2-7
CASSYGTAEGYEQYF
TGTGCCAGCAGTTACGGGACCGCCGAGGGCTACGAGCAGTACTTC
>many|-|TRBV25-1|TRBJ1-6
CASSRVGVSPLHF
TGTGCCAGCAGTAGGGTCGGGGTCTCACCCCTCCACTTT
>-|-|TRBV10-3|TRBJ1-3
CAISDGDGSGNTIYF
TGTGCCATCAGTGACGGGGACGGTTCCGGAAACACCATATATTTT
>-|-|TRBV29-1|TRBJ1-3
CSVGGQLSGNTIYF
TGCAGCGTTGGAGGACAGCTCTCGGGAAACACCATATATTTT
>many|-|TRBV12-3/TRBV12-4|TRBJ2-2
CASSLAVTPELFF
TGTGCCAGCAGTTTAGCAGTTACCCCGGAGCTGTTTTTT
>-|-|TRBV20-1|TRBJ2-5
CSARGIQGKETQYF
TGCAGTGCTAGAGGGATCCAGGGGAAAGAGACCCAGTACTTC
>-|TRBD1|TRBV5-1|TRBJ1-1
CASSSIQGESEAFF
TGCGCCAGCAGCTCCATACAGGGGGAATCTGAAGCTTTCTTT
>many|-|TRBV20-1|TRBJ1-2
CSAAVLRGYGYTF
TGCAGTGCTGCAGTCCTCCGGGGATATGGCTACACCTTC
>many|-|TRBV10-3|TRBJ2-5
CAISPGQQETQYF
TGTGCCATCAGCCCGGGACAACAAGAGACCCAGTACTTC
>few|TRBD1|TRBV29-1|TRBJ2-7
CSVVGTVSYEQYF
TGCAGCGTCGTAGGGACAGTATCCTACGAGCAGTACTTC
>-|TRBD2|TRBV2|TRBJ2-7
CASSPGTSGNMHEQYF
TGTGCCAGCAGCCCCGGGACTAGCGGGAATATGCACGAGCAGTACTTC
>many|-|TRBV6-5|TRBJ1-5
CASSRRDDQPQHF
TGTGCCAGCAGTCGACGGGACGATCAGCCCCAGCATTTT